The 10 T cell receptor beta chains below all came from one sample that was sequenced in a study of CD8+CD57+ T cells in acquired aplastic anemia (dated by TCRdb to the late 2010s). The sequencing machine was an Illumina HiSeq 2000. Genomic DNA served as template for TCR beta VDJ combination and CDR3 sequence profiling. TCRdb redid the processing of the public reads, applying fastp at Q25 and MiXCR, and retained in-frame beta chains. Every entry covers one CDR3 protein and lists the most common genes and DNA from its rows. The sample contains about 190,000 distinct CDR3 sequences, around 50% of them found a single time. Together, the top ten hold 16% of the sample. The sample comprised sorted CD4+, CD8+, or CD8+CD57+ T cells (not recorded which) from PBMCs. These receptors all stem from a human donor in good health, serving as a control.

Ten or more counts support this clonotype. This chain joins TRBV20-1 and TRBJ1-1; tentatively, D is TRBD1 (5 bases). V lost 5 bases to trimming and J lost 1 base, with 11 bases between them. From germline, CDR1 is DFQATT and CDR2 SNEGSKA (reference sequence). The CDR3 length is 13 residues. CDR3 nucleotides: TGCAGTGCTGCGAGGGGAGGGAACACTGAAGCTTTCTTT. Amino acids: CSAARGGNTEAFF.

The sample holds one count of this clonotype. Written as DNA, the CDR3 is TGTGCCAGCAGAAACGGACGGGGGAGCTCCTATTCTTTCTCTGGGGCCAACGTCCTGACTTTC. It codes for CASRNGRGSSYSFSGANVLTF. The chain employs TRBV7-2 and TRBJ2-6; TRBD2 might be the D (6 bases). The CDR3 length is 21 residues. CDR1 is SGHTA and CDR2 is FQGNSA in the germline V gene. Trimming pared 6 bases from V and 0 bases from J, leaving 27 bases between.

Comments on this clonotype: One base away lies a much larger clone, so this may be a sequencing read error. The chain combines TRBV20-1 with TRBJ2-1; D is perhaps TRBD2 (7 bases). V lost 5 bases to trimming and J lost 7 bases, with 21 bases between them. There are 15 residues in the CDR3. Germline V gives CDR1 DFQATT, CDR2 SNEGSKA (reference sequence). DNA for the CDR3: TGCAGTGCTCCTAGGGGGGGGGGGGTGGGAAATGAGCAGTTCTTC. Translation: CSAPRGGGVGNEQFF.

J is TRBJ2-7 and V is TRBV19, with TRBD1 as a possible D gene (6 bases). Looked up from germline, CDR1 is LNHDA and CDR2 is SQIVND (reference sequence). Trimming removed 6 bases at V and 0 bases at J, with 15 bases between. CDR3 length: 15 residues. In DNA form, the CDR3 reads TGTGCCAGTAGCCGCGTAACAGGGATCTCCTACGAGCAGTACTTC. It translates to CASSRVTGISYEQYF.

The genes are TRBV29-1 and TRBJ2-7, with 12 bases identical to TRBD2. The CDR3 loop spans 14 amino acids. V was pared by 4 bases and J by 2 bases, with 3 bases of the junction left unmatched. Germline-derived CDR1 and CDR2 are SQVTM and ANQGSEA. The CDR3 reads CSVAPSGGAYEQYF. CDR3 DNA: TGCAGCGTTGCCCCTAGCGGGGGGGCCTACGAGCAGTACTTC.

This chain joins TRBV7-9 and TRBJ2-7; D may correspond to TRBD1 or TRBD2 (5 bases each). Germline-derived CDR1 and CDR2 are SEHNR and FQNEAQ (reference sequence). The CDR3 covers 15 residues. The V end was cut by 2 bases, the J end by 6 bases, with 17 bases between. The CDR3 region is CASSLQGGRGGEQYF. The CDR3 DNA reads TGTGCCAGCAGCTTACAGGGCGGCCGGGGTGGCGAGCAGTACTTC.

For this clonotype: Here the CDR3 omits its conserved ending phenylalanine or tryptophan, so a read error is the likely source. The V and J genes are TRBV20-1 and TRBJ2-7; 10 nucleotides match TRBD2. The CDR3 extends over 15 amino acids. With 0 bases clipped from V and 6 bases from J, the junction kept 8 bases outside the gene matches. CDR1 and CDR2 (germline): DFQATT, SNEGSKA (reference sequence). The CDR3 sequence: CSARDVSSGGLEQYL. CDR3 coding DNA: TGCAGTGCTAGAGACGTATCTAGCGGGGGCCTCGAGCAGTACCTC.

The rearrangement links TRBV20-1 to TRBJ1-6, with D possibly TRBD1 on 6 matching bases. V gave up 0 bases and J gave up 12 bases, with 12 bases separating them. The germline V gene has CDR1 DFQATT and CDR2 SNEGSKA (reference sequence). The CDR3 length is 13 residues. The CDR3 loop is CSARDPQGLPLHF. The CDR3 bases are TGCAGTGCTAGAGACCCTCAGGGGTTACCCCTCCACTTT.

This clonotype appeared a few times. The rearrangement links TRBV7-9 to TRBJ1-6, with a tentative D call TRBD1 (6 bases). The V gene's germline CDR1 is SEHNR and CDR2 FQNEAQ (reference sequence). Trimming stripped 8 bases from V and 7 bases from J, with 9 bases between. The CDR3 loop spans 12 amino acids. CDR3 residues: CASGRGNSPLHF. The CDR3 nucleotides read TGTGCCAGCGGCAGGGGAAATTCACCCCTCCACTTT.

This clonotype was observed many times. J is TRBJ2-4 and V is TRBV19, with no clear D. Trimming stripped 9 bases from V and 0 bases from J, with 15 bases between. The CDR3 is 15 amino acids. Germline lookup yields CDR1 LNHDA and CDR2 SQIVND (reference sequence). The CDR3 nucleotides are TGTGCCAGCCCTACCAGCCGCGGAGCCAAAAACATTCAGTACTTC. This encodes CASPTSRGAKNIQYF.